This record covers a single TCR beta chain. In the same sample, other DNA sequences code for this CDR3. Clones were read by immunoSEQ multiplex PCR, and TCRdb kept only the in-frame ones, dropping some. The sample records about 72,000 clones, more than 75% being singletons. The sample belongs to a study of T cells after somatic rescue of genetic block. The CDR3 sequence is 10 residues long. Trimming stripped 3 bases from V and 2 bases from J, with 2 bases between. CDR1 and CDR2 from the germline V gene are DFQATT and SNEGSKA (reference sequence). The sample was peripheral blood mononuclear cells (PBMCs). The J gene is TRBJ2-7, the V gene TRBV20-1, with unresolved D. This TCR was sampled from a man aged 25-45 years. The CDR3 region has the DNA TGCAGTGCTAGGGCCTACGAGCAGTACTTC. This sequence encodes CSARAYEQYF.